The source of this T cell receptor (beta chain) is a study of cytomegalovirus exposure and HLA in healthy donors. The study ran its PCR with 60 Vbeta and 13 Jbeta primers. The assay was immunoSEQ multiplex PCR, and TCRdb's table has in-frame clones only and misses some. Of more than 150,000 clones detected, just under 80% appear once; the ten largest clones hold under 2%. This CDR3 contains 16 residues. Trimming took off 5 bases at V and 2 bases at J, with 13 bases between the two ends. Germline V gene lookup returns CDR1 SGHTA and CDR2 FQGNSA. This clonotype was obtained from a woman in her 30s in good health and CMV-seronegative. V is TRBV7-2 and J is TRBJ2-6; no reliable D call. The source material was PBMCs. CDR3 in amino acids: CASSRPGQTGANVLTF. CDR3 bases: TGTGCCAGCAGCCGACCAGGTCAAACTGGGGCCAACGTCCTGACTTTC.